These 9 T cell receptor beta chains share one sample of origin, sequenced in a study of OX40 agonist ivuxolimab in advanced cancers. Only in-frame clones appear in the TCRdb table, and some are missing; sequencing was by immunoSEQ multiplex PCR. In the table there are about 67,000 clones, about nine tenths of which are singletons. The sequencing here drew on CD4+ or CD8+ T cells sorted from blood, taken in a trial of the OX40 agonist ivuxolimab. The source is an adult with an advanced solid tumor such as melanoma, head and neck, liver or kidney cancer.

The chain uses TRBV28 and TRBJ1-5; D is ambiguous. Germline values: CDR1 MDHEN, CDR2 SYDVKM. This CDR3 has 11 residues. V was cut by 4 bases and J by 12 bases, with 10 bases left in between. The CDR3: CASSSPPLQHF. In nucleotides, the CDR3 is TGTGCCAGCAGTTCCCCCCCACTCCAGCATTTT.

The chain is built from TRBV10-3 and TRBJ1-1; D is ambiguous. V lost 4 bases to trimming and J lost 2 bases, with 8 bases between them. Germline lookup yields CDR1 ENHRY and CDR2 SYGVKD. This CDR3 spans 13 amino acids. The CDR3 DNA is TGTGCCATCAGTGGAGACGGCAACACTGAAGCTTTCTTT. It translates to CAISGDGNTEAFF.

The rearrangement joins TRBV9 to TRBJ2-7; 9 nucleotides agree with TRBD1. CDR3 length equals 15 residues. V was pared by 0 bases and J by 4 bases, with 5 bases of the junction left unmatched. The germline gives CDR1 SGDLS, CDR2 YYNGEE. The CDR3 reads CASSVGGTGLYEQYF. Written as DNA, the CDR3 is TGTGCCAGCAGCGTAGGCGGGACAGGGCTGTACGAGCAGTACTTC. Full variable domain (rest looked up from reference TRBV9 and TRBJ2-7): DSGVTQTPKHLITATGQRVTLRCSPRSGDLSVYWYQQSLDQGLQFLIQYYNGEERAKGNILERFSAQQFPDLHSELNLSSLELGDSALYFCASSVGGTGLYEQYFGPGTRLTVT.

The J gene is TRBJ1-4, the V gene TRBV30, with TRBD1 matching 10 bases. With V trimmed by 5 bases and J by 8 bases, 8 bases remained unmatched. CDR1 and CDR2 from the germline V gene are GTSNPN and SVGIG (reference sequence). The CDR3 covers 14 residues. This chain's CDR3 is CAWGGTGAGEKLFF. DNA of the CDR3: TGTGCCTGGGGGGGGACAGGGGCTGGAGAAAAACTGTTTTTT.

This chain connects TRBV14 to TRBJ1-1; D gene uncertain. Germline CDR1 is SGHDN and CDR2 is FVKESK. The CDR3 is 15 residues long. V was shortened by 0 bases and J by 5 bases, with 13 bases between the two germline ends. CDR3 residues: CASSQDMIGGTEAFF. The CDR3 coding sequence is TGTGCCAGCAGCCAAGATATGATAGGTGGGACTGAAGCTTTCTTT.

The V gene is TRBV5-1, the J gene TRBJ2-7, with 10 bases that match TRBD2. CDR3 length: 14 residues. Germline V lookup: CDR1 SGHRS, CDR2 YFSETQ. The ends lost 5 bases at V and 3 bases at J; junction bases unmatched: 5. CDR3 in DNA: TGCGCCAGCAGTCAGCGGGGGGGCGACTACGAGCAGTACTTC. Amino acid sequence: CASSQRGGDYEQYF.

The chain's CDR3 is CSASTSTEAFF. CDR3 nucleotide sequence: TGCAGCGCCAGTACGTCCACTGAAGCTTTCTTT. The chain has TRBV29-1 and TRBJ1-1; no clear D. The CDR3 sequence is 11 residues long. V was cut by 7 bases and J by 4 bases, with 10 bases left in between. Germline V gene data show CDR1 as SQVTM and CDR2 as ANQGSEA.

The chain's CDR3 is CASSVQGLGTDTQYF. The CDR3, as DNA: TGTGCCAGCAGTGTCCAGGGGCTCGGGACAGATACGCAGTATTTT. The chain has TRBV2 and TRBJ2-3, with D tentatively TRBD1 (6 bases). This CDR3 comprises 15 residues. CDR1 is SNHLY and CDR2 is FYNNEI in the germline V gene. V lost 4 bases and J 3 bases, leaving 14 bases between the germline ends.

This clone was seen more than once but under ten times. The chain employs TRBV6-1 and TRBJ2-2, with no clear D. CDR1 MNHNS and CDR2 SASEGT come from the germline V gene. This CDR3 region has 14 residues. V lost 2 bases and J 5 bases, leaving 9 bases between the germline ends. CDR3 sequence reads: CASSEFASTGELFF. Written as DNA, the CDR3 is TGTGCCAGCAGTGAATTTGCCAGTACCGGGGAGCTGTTTTTT.